These T cell receptor beta chains were read from a single sample in a study of metastatic and nonmetastatic thyroid tumors. TCRdb called clones again from the PCR reads with MiXCR. The sample yields around 40,000 clones, approximately 18% seen once. Sequenced sample: blood. These TCRs come from a male donor with papillary thyroid cancer or a benign thyroid nodule (not recorded which). Some clones in this sample may be carry-over from other donors' samples. The CDR3 runs from the conserved cysteine through the conserved F or W. D genes are given only for firm matches. The size entry gives once, few or many counts, or a class when the clone is expanded.

cdr3_aa cdr3_nt j_call clone_size v_call d_call
CAAAAGSTDTQYF TGTGCCGCGGCGGCGGGAAGCACAGATACGCAGTATTTT TRBJ2-3 many TRBV10-3 -
CATSRTTVGSDTEAFF TGTGCCACCAGCAGAACAACAGTCGGGTCAGACACTGAAGCTTTCTTT TRBJ1-1 many TRBV15 -
CASRPIAGGTYEQYF TGTGCCAGCAGACCCATAGCGGGAGGGACCTACGAGCAGTACTTC TRBJ2-7 many TRBV12-3/TRBV12-4 TRBD2
CASRQMRGNSSYEQYF TGTGCCAGCAGACAAATGCGGGGGAATAGCTCCTACGAGCAGTACTTC TRBJ2-7 many TRBV7-2 TRBD2
CASSPGTIYEQYF TGTGCCAGCAGTCCTGGTACCATTTACGAGCAGTACTTC TRBJ2-7 few TRBV27 -
CSARGLPGLAGGPQETQYF TGCAGTGCTAGGGGCCTACCGGGACTAGCGGGAGGGCCCCAAGAGACCCAGTACTTC TRBJ2-5 many TRBV20-1 TRBD2
CASSEATKRGYGYTF TGTGCCAGCAGTGAAGCGACAAAAAGGGGCTATGGCTACACCTTC TRBJ1-2 many TRBV2 -
CSASPMSGGRTDTQYF TGCAGTGCTAGTCCCATGTCGGGGGGCCGCACAGATACGCAGTATTTT TRBJ2-3 many TRBV20-1 -
CASREPGEQYF TGTGCCAGCAGGGAACCGGGAGAGCAGTACTTC TRBJ2-7 many TRBV2 -
CSASGVGSYEQYF TGCAGTGCTAGCGGGGTTGGCTCCTACGAGCAGTACTTC TRBJ2-7 few TRBV20-1 -